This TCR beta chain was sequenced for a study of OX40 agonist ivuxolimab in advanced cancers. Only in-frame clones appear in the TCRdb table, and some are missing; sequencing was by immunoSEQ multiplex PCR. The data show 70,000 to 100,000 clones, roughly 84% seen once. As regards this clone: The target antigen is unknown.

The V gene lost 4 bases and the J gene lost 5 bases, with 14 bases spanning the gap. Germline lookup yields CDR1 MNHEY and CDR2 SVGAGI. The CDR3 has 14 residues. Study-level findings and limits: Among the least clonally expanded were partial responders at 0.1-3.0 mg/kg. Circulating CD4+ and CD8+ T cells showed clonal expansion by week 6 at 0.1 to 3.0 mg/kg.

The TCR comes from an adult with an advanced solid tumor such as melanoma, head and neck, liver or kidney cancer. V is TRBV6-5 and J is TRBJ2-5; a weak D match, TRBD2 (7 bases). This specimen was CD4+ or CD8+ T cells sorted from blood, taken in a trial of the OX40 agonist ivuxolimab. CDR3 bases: TGTGCCAGCAGTTCCTGGGGGGGCCTCGAGACCCAGTACTTC. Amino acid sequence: CASSSWGGLETQYF.